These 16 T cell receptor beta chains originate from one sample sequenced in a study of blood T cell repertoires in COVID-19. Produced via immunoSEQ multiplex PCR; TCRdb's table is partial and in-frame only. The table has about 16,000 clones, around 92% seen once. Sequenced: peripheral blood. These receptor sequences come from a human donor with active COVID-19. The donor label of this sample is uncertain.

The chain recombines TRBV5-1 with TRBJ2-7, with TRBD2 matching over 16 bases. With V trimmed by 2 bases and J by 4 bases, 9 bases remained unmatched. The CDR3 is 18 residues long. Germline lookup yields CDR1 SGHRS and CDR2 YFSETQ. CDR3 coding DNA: TGCGCCAGCAGCTTCGAGGGGACTAGCGGGAGGGCCAGGTACGAGCAGTACTTC. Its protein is CASSFEGTSGRARYEQYF.

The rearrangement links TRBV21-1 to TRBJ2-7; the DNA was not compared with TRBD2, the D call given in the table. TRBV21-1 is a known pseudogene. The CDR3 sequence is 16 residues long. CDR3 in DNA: TGTGCCAGCAGCAAGGTTTACGGACTGTCGTCGAACGAGCAGTACTTC. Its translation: CASSKVYGLSSNEQYF.

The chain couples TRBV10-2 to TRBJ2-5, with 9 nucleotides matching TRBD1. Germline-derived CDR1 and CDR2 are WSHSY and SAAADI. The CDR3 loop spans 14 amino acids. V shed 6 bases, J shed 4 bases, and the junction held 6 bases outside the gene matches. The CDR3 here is CASSADRGGETQYF. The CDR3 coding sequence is TGCGCCAGCAGCGCGGACAGGGGAGGAGAGACCCAGTACTTC.

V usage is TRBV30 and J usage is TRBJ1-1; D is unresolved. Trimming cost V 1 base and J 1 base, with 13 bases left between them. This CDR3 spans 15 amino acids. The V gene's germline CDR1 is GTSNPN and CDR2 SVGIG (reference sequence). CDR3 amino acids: CAWSALRVGNTEAFF. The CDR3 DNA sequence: TGTGCCTGGAGTGCTTTGAGGGTGGGGAACACTGAAGCTTTCTTT.

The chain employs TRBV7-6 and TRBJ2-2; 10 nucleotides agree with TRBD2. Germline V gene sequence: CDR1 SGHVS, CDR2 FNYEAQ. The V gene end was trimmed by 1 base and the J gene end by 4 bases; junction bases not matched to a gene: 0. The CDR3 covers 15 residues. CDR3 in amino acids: CASSLVAGGTGELFF. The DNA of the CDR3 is TGTGCCAGCAGCTTAGTAGCGGGGGGCACCGGGGAGCTGTTTTTT. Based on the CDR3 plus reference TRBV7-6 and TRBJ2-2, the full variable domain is GAGVSQSPRYKVTKRGQDVALRCDPISGHVSLYWYRQALGQGPEFLTYFNYEAQQDKSGLPNDRFSAERPEGSISTLTIQRTEQRDSAMYRCASSLVAGGTGELFFGEGSRLTVL.

CDR3 amino acids: CASSLFGNSLNSPLHF. CDR3 sequence (DNA): TGTGCCAGCAGCTTATTCGGGAACAGCCTTAATTCACCCCTCCACTTT. The J gene is TRBJ1-6, the V gene TRBV7-2, with D unclear. The V gene's germline CDR1 is SGHTA and CDR2 FQGNSA. This CDR3 region has 16 residues. Trimming shortened V by 2 bases and J by 6 bases, and 14 bases separated the two germline ends.

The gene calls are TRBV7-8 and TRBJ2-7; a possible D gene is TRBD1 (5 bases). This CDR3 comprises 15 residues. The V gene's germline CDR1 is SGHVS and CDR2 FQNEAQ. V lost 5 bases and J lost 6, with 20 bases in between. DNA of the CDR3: TGTGCCAGCAGCCCTAGAGGCCAGGGTATCATCGAGCAGTACTTC. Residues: CASSPRGQGIIEQYF.

The CDR3 protein is CASSKQTGRAPNEQFF. As DNA, the CDR3 is TGTGCCAGCAGTAAACAGACAGGGCGGGCCCCCAATGAGCAGTTCTTC. V is TRBV25-1 and J is TRBJ2-1, with TRBD1 matching over 7 bases. Unmatched junction bases numbered 13, after V lost 5 bases and J lost 6 bases. The CDR3 contains 16 residues. Germline CDR1 reads MGHDK; CDR2 reads SYGVNS.

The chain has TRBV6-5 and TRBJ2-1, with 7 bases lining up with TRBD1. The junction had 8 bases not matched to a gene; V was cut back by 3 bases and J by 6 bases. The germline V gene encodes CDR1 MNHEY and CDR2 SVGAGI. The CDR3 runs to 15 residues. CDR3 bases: TGTGCCAGCAGTTATAAGATGACAGGGCTCAATGAGCAGTTCTTC. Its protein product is CASSYKMTGLNEQFF.

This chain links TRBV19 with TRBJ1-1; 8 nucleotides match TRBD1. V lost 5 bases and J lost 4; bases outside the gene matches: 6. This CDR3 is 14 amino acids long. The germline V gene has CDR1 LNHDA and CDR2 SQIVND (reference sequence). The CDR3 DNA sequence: TGTGCCAGTAGTCAAAACACAGGGGGCACTGAAGCTTTCTTT. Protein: CASSQNTGGTEAFF.

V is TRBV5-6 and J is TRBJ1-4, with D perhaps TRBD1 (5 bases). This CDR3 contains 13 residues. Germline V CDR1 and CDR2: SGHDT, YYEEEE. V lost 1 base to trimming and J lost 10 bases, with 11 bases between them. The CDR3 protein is CASSLQGGGKLFF. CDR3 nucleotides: TGTGCCAGCAGCTTGCAGGGCGGCGGAAAACTGTTTTTT.

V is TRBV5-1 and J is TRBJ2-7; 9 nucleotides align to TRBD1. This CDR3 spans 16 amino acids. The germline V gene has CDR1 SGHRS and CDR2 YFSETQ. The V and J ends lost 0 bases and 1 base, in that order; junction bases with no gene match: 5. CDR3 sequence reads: CASSLGRTGASYEQYF. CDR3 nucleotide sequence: TGCGCCAGCAGCTTGGGGAGGACAGGGGCTTCCTACGAGCAGTACTTC.

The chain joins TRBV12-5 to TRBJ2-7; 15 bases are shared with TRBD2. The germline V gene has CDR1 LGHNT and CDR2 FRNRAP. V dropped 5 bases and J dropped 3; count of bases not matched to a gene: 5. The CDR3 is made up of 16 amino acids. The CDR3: CASGPGLAGGFYEQYF. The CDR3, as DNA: TGTGCTAGTGGTCCGGGACTAGCGGGAGGCTTCTACGAGCAGTACTTC.

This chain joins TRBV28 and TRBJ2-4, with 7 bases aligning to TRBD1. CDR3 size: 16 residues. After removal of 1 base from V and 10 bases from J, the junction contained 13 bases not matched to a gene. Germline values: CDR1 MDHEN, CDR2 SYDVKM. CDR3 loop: CASSLSLVGGAGIQYF. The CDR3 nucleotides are TGTGCCAGCAGTTTATCCTTAGTAGGGGGCGCCGGTATTCAGTACTTC.

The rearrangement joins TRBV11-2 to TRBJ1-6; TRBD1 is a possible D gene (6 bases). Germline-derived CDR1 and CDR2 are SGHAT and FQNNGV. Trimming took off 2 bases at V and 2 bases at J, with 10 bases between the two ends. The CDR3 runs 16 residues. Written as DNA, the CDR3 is TGTGCCAGCAGCTTAATGGGACAAGCCTATAATTCACCCCTCCACTTT. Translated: CASSLMGQAYNSPLHF.

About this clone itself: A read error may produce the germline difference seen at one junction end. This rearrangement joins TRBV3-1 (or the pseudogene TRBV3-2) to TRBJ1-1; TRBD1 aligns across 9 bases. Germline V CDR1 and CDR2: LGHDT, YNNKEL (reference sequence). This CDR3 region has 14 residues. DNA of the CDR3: TGTACCAGCAGCCAAGGACAGGGGTACACTGAAGCTTTCTTT. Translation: CTSSQGQGYTEAFF.